The 9 T cell receptor beta chains presented below share a single source sample, sequenced in a study of blood T cell repertoires in COVID-19. Some clones are missing from TCRdb's copy, which holds only in-frame ones; the method was immunoSEQ multiplex PCR. The sample has 90,000 to 120,000 clones; 90% to 95% are singletons. The sequenced sample consisted of peripheral blood. The receptor source for this set is a human donor in a cohort sampled during active COVID-19.

The rearrangement joins TRBV23-1 to TRBJ1-2, with 9 positions matching TRBD1. TRBV23-1 is classed as an ORF, of uncertain function. There are 17 residues in the CDR3. Trimming took 0 bases from V and 7 from J; bases not matched to a gene: 12. CDR3 nucleotides: TGCGCCAGCAGTCAATCACACCGGGACAGGGCACGGTTTGGCTACACCTTC. It yields the protein CASSQSHRDRARFGYTF.

The genes are TRBV18 and TRBJ1-1; TRBD1 aligns across 9 bases. This CDR3 region has 13 residues. Germline CDR1 is KGHSH and CDR2 is LQKENI. Trimming cost V 5 bases and J 5 bases; bases outside gene matches: 3. The CDR3 nucleotides are TGTGCCAGCTCATCGGACAGGGGAACTGAAGCTTTCTTT. Translating gives CASSSDRGTEAFF.

This clone was picked up one time. The chain has TRBV5-4 and TRBJ2-1, with 10 bases identical to TRBD2. The CDR3 contains 14 residues. CDR1 and CDR2 from the germline V gene are SGHNT and YYREEE (reference sequence). Trimming at V came to 4 bases and at J to 8 bases, leaving 6 bases not matched to a gene. The CDR3 here is CASSLSGGGYEQFF. DNA for the CDR3: TGTGCCAGCAGCCTCAGCGGGGGGGGGTATGAGCAGTTCTTC. The complete variable domain, with remaining parts taken from reference TRBV5-4 and TRBJ2-1, reads ETGVTQSPTHLIKTRGQQVTLRCSSQSGHNTVSWYQQALGQGPQFIFQYYREEENGRGNFPPRFSGLQFPNYSSELNVNALELDDSALYLCASSLSGGGYEQFFGPGTRLTVL.

This chain joins TRBV9 and TRBJ2-2; 8 nucleotides agree with TRBD2. The CDR3 is 16 residues long. Per germline, CDR1 SGDLS and CDR2 YYNGEE. With 5 bases clipped from V and 1 base from J, the junction kept 7 bases outside the gene matches. CDR3 DNA: TGTGCCAGCAGTTTGCCGGGACTAGGGAACACCGGGGAGCTGTTTTTT. Translating it yields CASSLPGLGNTGELFF.

The gene calls are TRBV4-2 and TRBJ2-7; the D is unclear. Germline V gives CDR1 LGHNA, CDR2 YNFKEQ. With 0 bases removed from V and 0 bases from J, the gap between germline ends came to 9 bases. This CDR3 is 15 amino acids long. CDR3 DNA: TGTGCCAGCAGCCAAGAGGTTGGTAGCTCCTACGAGCAGTACTTC. This codes for CASSQEVGSSYEQYF.

This rearrangement joins TRBV7-2 to TRBJ1-3; TRBD1 is a possible D gene (5 bases). The CDR3 spans 15 residues. Germline assignment: CDR1 SGHTA and CDR2 FQGNSA. V shed 5 bases and J shed 0 bases, with 11 bases lying between them. The CDR3 sequence is CASSPRASSGNTIYF. DNA of the CDR3: TGTGCCAGCAGCCCCAGGGCCAGCTCTGGAAACACCATATATTTT.

The chain is built from TRBV19 and TRBJ1-3; D is unclear. CDR1 is LNHDA and CDR2 is SQIVND in the germline V gene (reference sequence). The CDR3 sequence is 16 residues long. The V end lost 4 bases, the J end lost 0 bases, and 13 bases lay between the germline ends. In nucleotides, the CDR3 is TGTGCCAGTAGTAGACTAGGGCCCGGCTCTGGAAACACCATATATTTT. Residues: CASSRLGPGSGNTIYF. The variable domain in full, completed from reference TRBV19 and TRBJ1-3, reads DGGITQSPKYLFRKEGQNVTLSCEQNLNHDAMYWYRQDPGQGLRLIYYSQIVNDFQKGDIAEGYSVSREKKESFPLTVTSAQKNPTAFYLCASSRLGPGSGNTIYFGEGSWLTVV.

V gene TRBV4-1 combines with J gene TRBJ1-1; D may be TRBD1 (6 bases). Germline assignment: CDR1 MGHRA and CDR2 YSYEKL. Trimming cost V 6 bases and J 7 bases, with 12 bases left between them. The CDR3 covers 12 residues. The CDR3: CASRIQGGEAFF. Written as DNA, the CDR3 is TGCGCCAGCAGGATACAGGGCGGTGAAGCTTTCTTT.

The chain recombines TRBV5-1 with TRBJ1-6, with 7 nucleotides matching TRBD1. The CDR3 length is 15 residues. V was pared by 0 bases and J by 4 bases, with 1 base of the junction left unmatched. Germline V gene sequence: CDR1 SGHRS, CDR2 YFSETQ. The CDR3 region is CASSLGQGYNSPLHF. The DNA of the CDR3 is TGCGCCAGCAGCTTGGGACAGGGATATAATTCACCCCTCCACTTT.